This T cell receptor (beta chain) was observed in a study of cytomegalovirus exposure and HLA in healthy donors. Regarding the study as a whole: Using a false discovery rate of 0.05, a later analysis showed that 16,951 TCR beta sequences were associated with HLA alleles. A prior analysis recorded that most TCR beta V segments were productive about 87% or about 30% of the time.

13 Jbeta primers and 60 Vbeta primers were used for the PCR. The assay was immunoSEQ multiplex PCR, and TCRdb's table has in-frame clones only and misses some. The table lists about 98,000 clones, roughly 76% of them singletons. Only a few counts were recorded for this clone. The antigen is not known. Germline assignment: CDR1 SEHNR and CDR2 FQNEAQ (reference sequence). This CDR3 contains 11 residues. V lost 8 bases to trimming and J lost 5 bases, with 9 bases between them. This rearrangement joins TRBV7-9 to TRBJ1-1, with D perhaps matching TRBD1 (6 bases). The source is a human donor in good health. The sample was PBMCs. This chain's CDR3 is CASSQGTEAFF. CDR3 coding DNA: TGTGCCAGCTCCCAGGGGACTGAAGCTTTCTTT.